A single count supports the clone carrying this T cell receptor (beta chain). Antigen: not known. The identical CDR3 is also encoded by other nucleotide sequences in the sample. The sample belongs to a study of shared clonotypes between healthy human individuals. Study outcomes and limitations: Sorted-subset samples were not fully sequenced, rarefaction indicated.

Genomic DNA of every subset was divided equally among multiple immunoSEQ plates. Only in-frame clones appear in the TCRdb table, and some are missing; sequencing was by immunoSEQ multiplex PCR. The sample carries 1.5 million to 2.5 million clones, around 96% recorded once. Naive-designated CD8 cells lacked CD45RO, were positively enriched for CCR7, and omitted terminally differentiated effector memory CD45RA+ cells. V was clipped by 0 bases and J by 0 bases, with 4 bases between them. Germline values: CDR1 SGHDT, CDR2 YYEEEE. The CDR3 is 13 residues long. V gene TRBV5-6 combines with J gene TRBJ2-7, with no clear D. The TCR comes from a man in his late teens or twenties in good health. Specimen: naive CD8+ T cells sorted from blood. CDR3 DNA: TGTGCCAGCAGCTTGGAAGTCTCCTACGAGCAGTACTTC. Its translation is CASSLEVSYEQYF.